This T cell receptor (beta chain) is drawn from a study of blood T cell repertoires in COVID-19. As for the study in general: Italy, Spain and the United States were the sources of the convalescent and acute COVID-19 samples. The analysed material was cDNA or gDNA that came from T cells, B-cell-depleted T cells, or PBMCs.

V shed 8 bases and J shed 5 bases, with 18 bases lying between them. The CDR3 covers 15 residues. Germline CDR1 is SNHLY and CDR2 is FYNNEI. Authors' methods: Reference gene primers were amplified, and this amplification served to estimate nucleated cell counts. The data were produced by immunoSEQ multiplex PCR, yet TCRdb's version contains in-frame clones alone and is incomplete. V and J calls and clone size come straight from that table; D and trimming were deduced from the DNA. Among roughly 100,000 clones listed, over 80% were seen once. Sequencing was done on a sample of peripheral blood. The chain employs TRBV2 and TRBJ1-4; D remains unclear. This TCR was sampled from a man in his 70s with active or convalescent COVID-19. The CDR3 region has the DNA TGTGCCAGCGTACCCTCAGGTACCACAAATGAAAAACTGTTTTTT. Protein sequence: CASVPSGTTNEKLFF.